This T cell receptor (beta chain) is from a study of cytomegalovirus exposure and HLA in healthy donors. Across the whole study: Earlier findings included more than 95 million unique TCR beta sequences obtained from about 179 million T cells.

The CDR3 contains 18 residues. CDR1 and CDR2 from the germline V gene are SNHLY and FYNNEI. Trimming took 0 bases from V and 5 from J, leaving 22 bases between them. PCR primers comprised 60 Vbeta and 13 Jbeta primers. Using immunoSEQ multiplex PCR, the repertoire was profiled, and TCRdb retains in-frame clones only, with some absent. The sample contains 95,000 to 150,000 clones, roughly four fifths of which appear only once. This clonotype originated in a man aged 18 to 35 in good health and CMV-seronegative. The chain joins TRBV2 to TRBJ1-1, with D uncertain. The sequencing sample was made of PBMCs. The CDR3 protein is CASSEAPGRSRVRTEAFF. In DNA, the CDR3 is TGTGCCAGCAGTGAAGCGCCGGGCAGGTCGAGGGTAAGAACTGAAGCTTTCTTT.